This TCR beta chain was retrieved from a study of blood T cells in healthy people across ages. This clonotype has at least ten counts. Its antigen is unidentified. Alongside a J-beta primer mix, a sample-barcoded 5' primer served in a second PCR lasting 7 to 11 cycles. MiXCR, run by TCRdb on the 5' RACE reads, gives a single entry per CDR3 protein. This repertoire shows more than 900,000 distinct CDR3 sequences, almost 30% found once; its top ten account for about 9.4%. Overall study results and limits: The study found more naive CD4+ cells and higher diversity in long-lived than aged donors.

These same records also appear under a second study, on T cells of mothers and their children. That work contributes: Study donors consisted of a few healthy Caucasian mothers and their six children. Related mother and child pairs showed slightly greater overlap (not significant) than unrelated pairs did.

This TCR was recovered from a woman aged 40 to 50 in good health. The specimen was blood.

The CDR3 loop reads CSAIPPGLQRETQYF. As DNA, the CDR3 is TGCAGTGCTATCCCCCCGGGACTACAGAGAGAGACCCAGTACTTC. V usage is TRBV20-1 and J usage is TRBJ2-5, with 7 bases aligning to TRBD2. The CDR3 spans 15 residues. V lost 4 bases to trimming and J lost 4 bases; unmatched junction nucleotides: 12. Per the germline V gene, CDR1 is DFQATT and CDR2 is SNEGSKA (reference sequence).